This entry lists 32 T cell receptor beta chains sequenced from one sample in a study of patients and donors after allogeneic stem cell transplantation. MiXCR, applied by TCRdb to the RT-PCR reads, yields one record per CDR3 protein. The table has around 30,000 distinct CDR3 sequences, around 7.4% seen once. Sequenced: blood, either unsorted or a sorted T cell fraction (not recorded which). Receptors originate from a human donor who was either an allogeneic HSCT recipient or a stem cell or donor lymphocyte infusion donor (not recorded which). It is not recorded whose cells these are; they may come from a transplant donor.

This clonotype was counted a few times. The V call is TRBV5-1, the J call TRBJ1-2; D is unclear. Between the trimmed V and J ends, which lost 2 bases and 7 bases, there was a span of 21 bases. Germline CDR1 is SGHRS and CDR2 is YFSETQ. CDR3 length: 16 residues. The CDR3 spells CASSFRTSLRSAGYTF. CDR3 coding DNA: TGCGCCAGCAGCTTCCGGACCAGCCTTAGGTCGGCTGGCTACACCTTC.

The gene calls are TRBV30 and TRBJ2-1; the match to TRBD1 covers 8 bases. V trimming: 0 bases; J trimming: 3 bases; junction bases outside the gene matches: 7. The CDR3 runs to 16 residues. CDR1 GTSNPN and CDR2 SVGIG come from the germline V gene (reference sequence). The CDR3 bases are TGTGCCTGGAGTGTAGCAGGGGGACAGGTCTACAATGAGCAGTTCTTC. This codes for CAWSVAGGQVYNEQFF.

This clonotype was counted ten times or more. V and J are TRBV2 and TRBJ2-5; D is tentatively TRBD1 or TRBD2 (5 bases each). The CDR3 sequence is 12 residues long. The V gene lost 5 bases and the J gene lost 5 bases, with 9 bases spanning the gap. The germline CDR1 and CDR2 sequences are SNHLY and FYNNEI. CDR3 coding DNA: TGTGCCAGCAGTAGGGGCGGGGAGACCCAGTACTTC. It encodes CASSRGGETQYF.

The rearrangement uses TRBV7-9 and TRBJ2-1; weak D call: TRBD1 (5 bases). The CDR3 loop spans 16 amino acids. Between the trimmed V and J ends, which lost 7 bases and 2 bases, there was a span of 18 bases. Germline lookup yields CDR1 SEHNR and CDR2 FQNEAQ (reference sequence). DNA of the CDR3: TGTGCCAGCAACAAAGCTGGGGCAGTTGCCTACAATGAGCAGTTCTTC. It yields the protein CASNKAGAVAYNEQFF.

This clonotype has ten or more counts. The J gene is TRBJ1-1, the V gene TRBV10-2, with D unclear. Germline CDR1 and CDR2: WSHSY and SAAADI. V lost 0 bases to trimming and J lost 6 bases, with 8 bases between them. CDR3 length equals 13 residues. The CDR3 sequence: CASSESSESEAFF. In DNA form, the CDR3 reads TGCGCCAGCAGTGAGTCTTCCGAATCTGAAGCTTTCTTT.

This clonotype has just a few counts. This chain joins TRBV5-1 and TRBJ2-7; 8 nucleotides align to TRBD2. The CDR3 has 16 amino acids. The V segment lost 4 bases and the J segment 0 bases; nucleotides outside the gene matches: 9. Germline CDR1 reads SGHRS; CDR2 reads YFSETQ. CDR3 DNA sequence: TGCGCCAGCAGCCTCGGGGGGGGCGCCCTCTCCTACGAGCAGTACTTC. This gives the protein CASSLGGGALSYEQYF.

This clonotype has ten or more counts. This chain connects TRBV7-7 to TRBJ2-5, with TRBD1 matching over 7 bases. This CDR3 is built from 13 residues. The V gene's germline CDR1 is SSHAT and CDR2 FNYEAQ (reference sequence). V dropped 5 bases and J dropped 5; count of bases not matched to a gene: 5. CDR3: CASSPGTAETQYF. DNA of the CDR3: TGTGCCAGCAGCCCAGGGACAGCGGAGACCCAGTACTTC. Full variable domain (missing parts from reference TRBV7-7 and TRBJ2-5): GAGVSQSPRYKVTKRGQDVTLRCDPISSHATLYWYQQALGQGPEFLTYFNYEAQPDKSGLPSDRFSAERPEGSISTLTIQRTEQRDSAMYRCASSPGTAETQYFGPGTRLLVL.

This clonotype was seen repeatedly, ten times or more. V and J are TRBV12-3 or TRBV12-4 and TRBJ1-5; D call uncertain. V was clipped by 6 bases and J by 2 bases, with 11 bases between them. The CDR3 totals 14 residues. The CDR3 region has the DNA TGTGCCAGCAGGATGAGGGAAGGCAATCAGCCCCAGCATTTT. Protein product: CASRMREGNQPQHF.

This clonotype was observed many times. V and J are TRBV5-1 and TRBJ1-4; D is perhaps TRBD1 (6 bases). Trimming pared 2 bases from V and 5 bases from J, leaving 16 bases between. This CDR3 comprises 16 residues. Germline lookup yields CDR1 SGHRS and CDR2 YFSETQ. In nucleotides, the CDR3 is TGCGCCAGCAGCTTTACGGTGGACAGCCAGAATGAAAAACTGTTTTTT. This sequence encodes CASSFTVDSQNEKLFF. The variable domain in full, with the rest retrieved from reference TRBV5-1 and TRBJ1-4, is KAGVTQTPRYLIKTRGQQVTLSCSPISGHRSVSWYQQTPGQGLQFLFEYFSETQRNKGNFPGRFSGRQFSNSRSEMNVSTLELGDSALYLCASSFTVDSQNEKLFFGSGTQLSVL.

This clonotype appeared many times. The chain employs TRBV4-2 and TRBJ1-1; 7 positions match TRBD1. The V segment lost 0 bases and the J segment 5 bases; nucleotides outside the gene matches: 6. CDR3 size: 15 residues. Per the germline V gene, CDR1 is LGHNA and CDR2 is YNFKEQ. This chain's CDR3 is CASSQDINRGTEAFF. The DNA of the CDR3 is TGTGCCAGCAGCCAAGACATAAACAGGGGTACTGAAGCTTTCTTT.

This rearrangement joins TRBV15 to TRBJ2-5; 8 bases are a match to TRBD1. V shed 8 bases and J 5 bases; nucleotides not matched to a gene: 4. In germline, CDR1 is LNHNV, CDR2 YYDKDF (reference sequence). The CDR3 consists of 12 residues. CDR3 loop: CATPRDRETQYF. DNA for the CDR3: TGTGCCACCCCCAGGGACAGGGAGACCCAGTACTTC.

The CDR3 sequence is CASSQRGLRYEQYF. The CDR3 DNA follows: TGTGCCAGCAGCCAGCGGGGACTTCGGTACGAGCAGTACTTC. The chain combines TRBV6-1 with TRBJ2-7; 7 bases fit TRBD2. Losses at the gene ends were 6 bases for V and 4 bases for J; bases not matched to a gene: 9. The CDR3 loop spans 14 amino acids. Germline CDR1 is MNHNS and CDR2 is SASEGT.

This clonotype was seen more than once but under ten times. Lacking the conserved final phenylalanine or tryptophan, this CDR3 likely reflects a read error. It is unclear where the CDR3 begins or ends on the DNA, so no DNA is shown, and the CDR3 is as TCRdb lists it. The chain is built from TRBV3-1 and TRBJ2-1; the D call in the table, TRBD2, was not verified against the DNA. Including both end residues, the CDR3 is 15 amino acids long. The V gene's germline CDR1 is LGHDT and CDR2 YNNKEL (reference sequence). CDR3 sequence reads: CASSQVLTGLAGGPV.

This clonotype showed up many times. The chain recombines TRBV7-3 with TRBJ2-5; D assignment may be TRBD1 or TRBD2 (6 bases each). The V gene's germline CDR1 is SGHTA and CDR2 FQGTGA. Trimming pared 3 bases from V and 4 bases from J, leaving 9 bases between. This CDR3 comprises 13 residues. CDR3: CASSFRGRETQYF. DNA of the CDR3: TGTGCCAGCAGCTTCCGGGGGCGAGAGACCCAGTACTTC.

This clonotype has ten or more counts. CDR3 nucleotides: TGTGCCAGCAGCCTATACAAGAACACTGAAGCTTTCTTT. This encodes CASSLYKNTEAFF. The chain carries TRBV7-9 and TRBJ1-1, with no clear D. V was pared by 5 bases and J by 1 base, with 8 bases between. The CDR3 has 13 amino acids. The germline gives CDR1 SEHNR, CDR2 FQNEAQ (reference sequence). The full variable domain, completed using reference TRBV7-9 and TRBJ1-1, is DTGVSQNPRHKITKRGQNVTFRCDPISEHNRLYWYRQTLGQGPEFLTYFQNEAQLEKSRLLSDRFSAERPKGSFSTLEIQRTEQGDSAMYLCASSLYKNTEAFFGQGTRLTVV.

The gene calls are TRBV6-1 and TRBJ1-5; D not certain. Germline values: CDR1 MNHNS, CDR2 SASEGT. The CDR3 length is 17 residues. Deletions cut 2 bases from V and 0 bases from J, with 14 bases between. The CDR3 sequence: CASSEYPGGRSNQPQHF. The CDR3 nucleotides are TGTGCCAGCAGTGAATACCCGGGCGGGCGTAGCAATCAGCCCCAGCATTTT.

This clonotype was seen at least ten times. The J gene is TRBJ2-1, the V gene TRBV7-9, with a possible D match to TRBD1 (6 bases). The length of the CDR3 is 15 residues. CDR1 and CDR2 (germline): SEHNR, FQNEAQ (reference sequence). V was trimmed by 2 bases and J by 2 bases, leaving 10 bases between them. CDR3 sequence (DNA): TGTGCCAGCAGCTTAAGGGGGTCCACCTACAATGAGCAGTTCTTC. Translated, it gives CASSLRGSTYNEQFF. Full variable domain (missing parts from reference TRBV7-9 and TRBJ2-1): DTGVSQNPRHKITKRGQNVTFRCDPISEHNRLYWYRQTLGQGPEFLTYFQNEAQLEKSRLLSDRFSAERPKGSFSTLEIQRTEQGDSAMYLCASSLRGSTYNEQFFGPGTRLTVL.

This clonotype was picked up many times. This chain joins TRBV27 and TRBJ2-1, with 7 bases aligning to TRBD2. Germline loops: CDR1 MNHEY, CDR2 SMNVEV (reference sequence). V shed 3 bases, J shed 6 bases, and the junction held 14 bases outside the gene matches. The CDR3 sequence is 17 residues long. The CDR3: CASSFGPGLPGGNEQFF. CDR3 coding DNA: TGTGCCAGCAGTTTCGGTCCGGGACTCCCGGGGGGCAATGAGCAGTTCTTC.

The chain has TRBV21-1 and TRBJ2-7. TRBV21-1 is annotated as a pseudogene. This CDR3 spans 14 amino acids. CDR3 sequence reads: CASSTGPPSYEQYF. CDR3 coding DNA: TGTGCCAGCAGCACCGGACCGCCATCCTACGAGCAGTACTTC.

This clonotype was detected ten times or more. The chain carries TRBV5-1 and TRBJ1-6, with 7 bases aligning to TRBD1. V lost 0 bases and J lost 9; bases outside the gene matches: 6. This CDR3 has 15 residues. Germline V gene sequence: CDR1 SGHRS, CDR2 YFSETQ. In DNA, the CDR3 is TGCGCCAGCAGCTTGGAGACCAGGGGGAGTTCACCCCTCCACTTT. It yields the protein CASSLETRGSSPLHF.

In this sample, this clonotype is medium-sized (0.01 to 0.1%). The chain joins TRBV20-1 to TRBJ2-7; TRBD2 agrees at 9 bases. Germline trimming cut 3 bases from V and 7 bases from J; bases unmatched to any gene: 7. The V gene's germline CDR1 is DFQATT and CDR2 SNEGSKA (reference sequence). The CDR3 length is 13 residues. In nucleotides, the CDR3 is TGCAGTGCTAGGGGGAGCGGGGGGCAGGAGCAGTACTTC. The encoded protein is CSARGSGGQEQYF.

The rearrangement uses TRBV28 and TRBJ2-7; no clear D. The CDR3 is 13 residues long. V was shortened by 3 bases and J by 5 bases, with 11 bases between the two germline ends. CDR1 and CDR2 (germline): MDHEN, SYDVKM. The DNA for the CDR3 is TGTGCCAGCAGTTTCCCTCCGTTGGACGAGCAGTACTTC. It encodes CASSFPPLDEQYF.

This clonotype was counted many times. The chain links TRBV2 to TRBJ2-2; D may correspond to TRBD1 or TRBD2 (6 bases each). Per the germline V gene, CDR1 is SNHLY and CDR2 is FYNNEI. Trimming removed 3 bases from V and 4 bases from J, with 9 bases in between. The length of the CDR3 is 14 residues. CDR3 loop: CASSDRGGTGELFF. In DNA, the CDR3 is TGTGCCAGCAGTGACAGGGGAGGCACCGGGGAGCTGTTTTTT.

This clonotype was seen repeatedly, ten times or more. This sequence joins TRBV12-3 or TRBV12-4 and TRBJ2-2, with no clear D. The CDR3 is 13 residues long. Trimming shortened V by 3 bases and J by 6 bases, and 8 bases separated the two germline ends. The CDR3 loop is CASSFSAAGELFF. In nucleotides, the CDR3 is TGTGCCAGCAGTTTCTCGGCCGCCGGGGAGCTGTTTTTT.

This chain uses TRBV5-1 with TRBJ1-1, with a possible D match to TRBD1 (6 bases). The CDR3 is 14 amino acids. Germline CDR1 is SGHRS and CDR2 is YFSETQ. Trimming pared 0 bases from V and 2 bases from J, leaving 8 bases between. The CDR3, as DNA: TGCGCCAGCAGCTTGGGGACAGTAAACACTGAAGCTTTCTTT. The encoded protein is CASSLGTVNTEAFF.

The table lists this clonotype with many counts. The V call is TRBV5-1, the J call TRBJ2-3; 10 bases are a match to TRBD2. Trimming at V came to 3 bases and at J to 6 bases, leaving 13 bases not matched to a gene. The CDR3 sequence is 17 residues long. CDR1 and CDR2 from the germline V gene are SGHRS and YFSETQ. Here the CDR3 reads CASSSRTSGHSGDTQYF. DNA of the CDR3: TGCGCCAGCAGCTCTCGGACTAGCGGACATTCAGGGGATACGCAGTATTTT.

Only a few counts were recorded for this clonotype. The chain carries TRBV3-1 and TRBJ1-2; 7 nucleotides agree with TRBD1. There are 15 residues in the CDR3. Germline V gives CDR1 LGHDT, CDR2 YNNKEL (reference sequence). With 2 bases clipped from V and 5 bases from J, the junction kept 8 bases outside the gene matches. Here the CDR3 reads CASSQSEGARYGYTF. DNA for the CDR3: TGTGCCAGCAGCCAATCCGAGGGGGCGCGGTATGGCTACACCTTC.

As to this clonotype: A much larger clone lies a single base off, so this may be a read error. V and J are TRBV21-1 and TRBJ2-7; the tabulated D call, TRBD2, remains unverified against the DNA. TRBV21-1 is described as a pseudogene. This CDR3 comprises 15 residues. The CDR3 DNA follows: TGTGCCATGACTAGCGGGGGGCATAGCTCCTACGAGCAGTACTTC. Translation: CAMTSGGHSSYEQYF.

This clonotype was seen only a few times. V gene TRBV7-9 combines with J gene TRBJ2-7; D not certain. V gave up 2 bases and J gave up 6 bases, with 11 bases separating them. Germline V gives CDR1 SEHNR, CDR2 FQNEAQ (reference sequence). CDR3 length: 13 residues. CDR3: CASSLSGRREQYF. Here the CDR3 DNA reads TGTGCCAGCAGCTTAAGTGGTCGGCGCGAGCAGTACTTC.

This clonotype was recorded many times. This chain links TRBV5-1 with TRBJ2-5; D unresolved. Germline CDR1 SGHRS, CDR2 YFSETQ. This CDR3 region has 16 residues. V dropped 0 bases and J dropped 5 bases, with 17 bases sitting between them. The CDR3 loop is CASSLAVKGLRETQYF. The CDR3 DNA reads TGCGCCAGCAGCTTGGCGGTTAAGGGTCTACGGGAGACCCAGTACTTC.

This clonotype was found many times. The chain combines TRBV3-1 with TRBJ2-7, with TRBD1 identical over 11 bases. CDR1 and CDR2 (germline): LGHDT, YNNKEL (reference sequence). V shed 6 bases and J 6 bases; nucleotides not matched to a gene: 4. This CDR3 is 13 amino acids long. The CDR3 coding sequence is TGTGCCAGCAGGCGAGGGACAGGGGGCGAGCAGTACTTC. Protein product: CASRRGTGGEQYF.

This clonotype was counted many times. The J gene is TRBJ2-7, the V gene TRBV12-5; a weak D match, TRBD1 (6 bases). Trimming cost V 1 base and J 2 bases, with 12 bases left between them. CDR3 length: 15 amino acids. The V gene's germline CDR1 is LGHNT and CDR2 FRNRAP. The CDR3 DNA is TGTGCTAGTGGTTTGGGGACAGTAGGGCCCTACGAGCAGTACTTC. This sequence encodes CASGLGTVGPYEQYF.